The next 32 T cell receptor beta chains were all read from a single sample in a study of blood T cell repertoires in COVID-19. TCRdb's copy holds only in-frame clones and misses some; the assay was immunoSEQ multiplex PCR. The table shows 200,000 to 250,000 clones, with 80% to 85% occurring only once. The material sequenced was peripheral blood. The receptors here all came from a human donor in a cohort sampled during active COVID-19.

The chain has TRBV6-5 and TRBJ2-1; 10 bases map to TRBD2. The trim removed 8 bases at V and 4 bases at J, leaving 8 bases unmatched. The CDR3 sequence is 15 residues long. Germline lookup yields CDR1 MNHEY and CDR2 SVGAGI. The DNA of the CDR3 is TGTGCCAGCGGACTAGCGGTCAGTTTATACAATGAGCAGTTCTTC. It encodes CASGLAVSLYNEQFF.

The CDR3 DNA is TGCACCAGCAGCCAAGAGGGACAGGGGGCCTACGAGCAGTACTTC. As protein: CTSSQEGQGAYEQYF. The rearrangement uses TRBV1 and TRBJ2-7; whether TRBD1, the table's D call, matches the DNA was not checked. TRBV1 is marked as a pseudogene. The CDR3 consists of 15 residues.

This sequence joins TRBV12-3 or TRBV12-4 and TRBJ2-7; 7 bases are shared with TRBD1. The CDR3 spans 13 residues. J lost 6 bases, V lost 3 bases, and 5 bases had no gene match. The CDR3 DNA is TGTGCCAGCAGTTTGGGCAGGGGGTTCGAGCAGTACTTC. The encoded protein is CASSLGRGFEQYF.

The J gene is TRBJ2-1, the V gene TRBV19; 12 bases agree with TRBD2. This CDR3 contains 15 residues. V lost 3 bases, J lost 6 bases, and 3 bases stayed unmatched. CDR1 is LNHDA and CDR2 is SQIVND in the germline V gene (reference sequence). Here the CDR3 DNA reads TGTGCCAGTAGTATTTCTAGCGGGAGGGTCAATGAGCAGTTCTTC. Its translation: CASSISSGRVNEQFF.

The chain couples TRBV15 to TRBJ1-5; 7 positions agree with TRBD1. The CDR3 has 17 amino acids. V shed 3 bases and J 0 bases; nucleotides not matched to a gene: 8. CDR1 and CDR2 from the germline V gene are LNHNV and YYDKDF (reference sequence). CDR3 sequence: CATSSGARGDSNQPQHF. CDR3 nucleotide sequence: TGTGCCACCAGCAGCGGGGCCAGGGGGGATAGCAATCAGCCCCAGCATTTT.

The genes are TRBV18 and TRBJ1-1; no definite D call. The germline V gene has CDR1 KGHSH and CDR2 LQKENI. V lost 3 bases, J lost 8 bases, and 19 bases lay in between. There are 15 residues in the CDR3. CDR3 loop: CASSPPLTPAPEAFF. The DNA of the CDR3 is TGTGCCAGCTCACCTCCCCTGACTCCTGCTCCGGAAGCTTTCTTT.

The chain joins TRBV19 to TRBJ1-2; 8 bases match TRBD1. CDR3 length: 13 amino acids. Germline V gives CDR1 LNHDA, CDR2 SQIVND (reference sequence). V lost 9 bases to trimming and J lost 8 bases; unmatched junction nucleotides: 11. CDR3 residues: CASHMDRVEGYTF. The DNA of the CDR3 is TGTGCCAGCCACATGGACAGGGTCGAGGGCTACACCTTC.

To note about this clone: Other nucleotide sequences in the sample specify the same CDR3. The CDR3 region has the DNA TGTGCCAGCAGTTTATTAACCGGGGAGCTGTTTTTT. This sequence encodes CASSLLTGELFF. The chain uses TRBV28 and TRBJ2-2, with no clear D. CDR1 and CDR2 from the germline V gene are MDHEN and SYDVKM. The length of the CDR3 is 12 residues. V lost 1 base to trimming and J lost 5 bases, with 2 bases between them.

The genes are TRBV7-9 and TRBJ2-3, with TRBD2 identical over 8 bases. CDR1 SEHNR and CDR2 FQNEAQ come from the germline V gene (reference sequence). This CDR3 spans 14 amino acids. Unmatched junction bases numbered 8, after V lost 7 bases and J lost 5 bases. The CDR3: CASIPGGRQDTQYF. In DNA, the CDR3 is TGTGCCAGCATCCCGGGAGGGCGACAAGATACGCAGTATTTT.

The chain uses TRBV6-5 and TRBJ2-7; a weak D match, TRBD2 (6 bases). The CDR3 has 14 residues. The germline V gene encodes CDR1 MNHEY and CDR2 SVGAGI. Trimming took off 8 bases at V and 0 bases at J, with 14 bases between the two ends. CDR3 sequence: CASGWGEASYEQYF. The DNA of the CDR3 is TGTGCCAGCGGCTGGGGGGAGGCCTCCTACGAGCAGTACTTC.

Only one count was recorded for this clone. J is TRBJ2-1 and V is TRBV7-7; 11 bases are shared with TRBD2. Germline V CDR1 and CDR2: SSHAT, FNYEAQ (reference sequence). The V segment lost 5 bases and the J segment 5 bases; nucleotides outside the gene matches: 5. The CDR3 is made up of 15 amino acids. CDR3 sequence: CASSDRLAGNNEQFF. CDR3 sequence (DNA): TGTGCCAGCAGCGATCGACTAGCGGGAAACAATGAGCAGTTCTTC.

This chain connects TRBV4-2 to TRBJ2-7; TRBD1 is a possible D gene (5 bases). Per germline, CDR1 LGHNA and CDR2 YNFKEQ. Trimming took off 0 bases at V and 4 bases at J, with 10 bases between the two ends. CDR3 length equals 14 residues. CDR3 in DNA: TGTGCCAGCAGCCAAGAAGGCAGGGCTTACGAGCAGTACTTC. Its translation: CASSQEGRAYEQYF.

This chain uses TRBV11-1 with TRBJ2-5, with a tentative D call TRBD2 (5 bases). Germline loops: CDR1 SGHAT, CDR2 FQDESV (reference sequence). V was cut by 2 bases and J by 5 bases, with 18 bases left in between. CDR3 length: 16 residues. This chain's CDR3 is CASSLRRVAVGETQYF. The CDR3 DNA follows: TGTGCCAGCAGCTTACGGCGGGTGGCGGTCGGGGAGACCCAGTACTTC.

DNA of the CDR3: TGTGCCAGCAGCCAAGTAGTCAGGGGCCCCTACGAGCAGTACTTC. Its translation: CASSQVVRGPYEQYF. This chain links TRBV3-1 (or the pseudogene TRBV3-2) with TRBJ2-7, with D tentatively TRBD1 (6 bases). CDR1 is LGHDT and CDR2 is YNNKEL in the germline V gene (reference sequence). The CDR3 totals 15 residues. Trimming took 1 base from V and 2 from J, leaving 12 bases between them.

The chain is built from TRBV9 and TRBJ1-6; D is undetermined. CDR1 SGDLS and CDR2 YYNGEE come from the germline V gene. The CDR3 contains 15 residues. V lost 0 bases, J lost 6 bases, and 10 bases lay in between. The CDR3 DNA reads TGTGCCAGCAGCGTAGCTGGGCCTCGTAATTCACCCCTCCACTTT. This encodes CASSVAGPRNSPLHF. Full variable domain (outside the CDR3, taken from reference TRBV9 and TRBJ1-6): DSGVTQTPKHLITATGQRVTLRCSPRSGDLSVYWYQQSLDQGLQFLIQYYNGEERAKGNILERFSAQQFPDLHSELNLSSLELGDSALYFCASSVAGPRNSPLHFGNGTRLTVT.

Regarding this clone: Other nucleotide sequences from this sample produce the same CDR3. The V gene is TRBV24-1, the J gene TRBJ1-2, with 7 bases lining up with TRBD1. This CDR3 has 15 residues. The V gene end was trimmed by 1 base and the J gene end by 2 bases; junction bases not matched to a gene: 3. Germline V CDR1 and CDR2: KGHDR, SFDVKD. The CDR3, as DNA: TGTGCCACCAGTGATTTTGGCAGGGGGAACTATGGCTACACCTTC. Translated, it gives CATSDFGRGNYGYTF.

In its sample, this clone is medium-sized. In nucleotides, the CDR3 is TGTGCCAGCAGTTTCCCGACTAGCGGAGACACCTACAATGAGCAGTTCTTC. Translation gives CASSFPTSGDTYNEQFF. The chain recombines TRBV27 with TRBJ2-1; 9 bases are shared with TRBD2. Germline values: CDR1 MNHEY, CDR2 SMNVEV (reference sequence). Trimming removed 3 bases from V and 2 bases from J; junction bases left unmatched: 8. The CDR3 spans 17 residues.

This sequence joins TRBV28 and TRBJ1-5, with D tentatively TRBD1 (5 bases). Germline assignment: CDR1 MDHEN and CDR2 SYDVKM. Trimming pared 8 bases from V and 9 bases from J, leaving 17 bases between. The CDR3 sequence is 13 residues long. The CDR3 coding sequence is TGTGCCAGCCTATCGGGGGGGAGCGGGCCCCAGCATTTT. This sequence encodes CASLSGGSGPQHF.

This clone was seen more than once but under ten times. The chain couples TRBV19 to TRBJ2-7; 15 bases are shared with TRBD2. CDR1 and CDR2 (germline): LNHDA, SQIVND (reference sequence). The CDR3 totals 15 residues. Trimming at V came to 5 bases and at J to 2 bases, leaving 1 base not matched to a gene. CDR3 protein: CASSRTSGRAYEQYF. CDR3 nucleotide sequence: TGTGCCAGTAGTCGGACTAGCGGGAGGGCCTACGAGCAGTACTTC.

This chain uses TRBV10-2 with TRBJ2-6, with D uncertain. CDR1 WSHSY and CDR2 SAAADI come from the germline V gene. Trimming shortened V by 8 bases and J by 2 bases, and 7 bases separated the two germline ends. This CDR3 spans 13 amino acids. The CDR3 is CASGATGANVLTF. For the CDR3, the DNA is TGCGCCAGCGGTGCAACTGGGGCCAACGTCCTGACTTTC.

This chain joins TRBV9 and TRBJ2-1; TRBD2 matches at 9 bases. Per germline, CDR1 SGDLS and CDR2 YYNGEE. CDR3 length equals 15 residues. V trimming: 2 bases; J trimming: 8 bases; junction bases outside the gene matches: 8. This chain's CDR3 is CASSVPRSGRDEQFF. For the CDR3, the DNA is TGTGCCAGCAGCGTCCCCCGTAGCGGGAGAGATGAGCAGTTCTTC.

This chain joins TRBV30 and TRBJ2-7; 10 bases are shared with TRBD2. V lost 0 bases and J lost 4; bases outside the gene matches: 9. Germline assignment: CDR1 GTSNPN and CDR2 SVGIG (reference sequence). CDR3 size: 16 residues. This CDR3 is CAWSVAWLAGEYEQYF. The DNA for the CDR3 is TGTGCCTGGAGTGTAGCCTGGCTAGCGGGAGAGTACGAGCAGTACTTC.

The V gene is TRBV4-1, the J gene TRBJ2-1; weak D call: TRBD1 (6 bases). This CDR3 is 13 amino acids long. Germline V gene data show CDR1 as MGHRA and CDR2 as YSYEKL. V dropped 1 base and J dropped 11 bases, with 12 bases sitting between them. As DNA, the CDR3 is TGCGCCAGCAGCCAAGGGGGCAGGGGTAAGCAGTTCTTC. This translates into CASSQGGRGKQFF.

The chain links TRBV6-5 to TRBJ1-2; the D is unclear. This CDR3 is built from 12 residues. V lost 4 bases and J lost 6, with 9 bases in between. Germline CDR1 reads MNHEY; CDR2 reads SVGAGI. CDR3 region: CASSFGMDGYTF. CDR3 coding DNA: TGTGCCAGCAGTTTCGGTATGGATGGCTACACCTTC.

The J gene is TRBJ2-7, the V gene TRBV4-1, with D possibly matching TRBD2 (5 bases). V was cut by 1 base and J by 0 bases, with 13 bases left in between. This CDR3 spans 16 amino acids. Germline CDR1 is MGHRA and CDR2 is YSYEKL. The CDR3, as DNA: TGCGCCAGCAGCCAAGCTCACGCGGGCCCCTCCTACGAGCAGTACTTC. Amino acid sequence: CASSQAHAGPSYEQYF.

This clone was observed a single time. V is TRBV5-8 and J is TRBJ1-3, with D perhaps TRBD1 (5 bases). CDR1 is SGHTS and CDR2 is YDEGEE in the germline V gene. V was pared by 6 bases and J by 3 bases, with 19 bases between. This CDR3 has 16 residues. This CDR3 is CASTLPGGGDGNTIYF. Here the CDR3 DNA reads TGTGCCAGCACCTTACCCGGGGGGGGTGATGGAAACACCATATATTTT. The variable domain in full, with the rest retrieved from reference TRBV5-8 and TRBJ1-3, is EAGVTQSPTHLIKTRGQQATLRCSPISGHTSVYWYQQALGLGLQFLLWYDEGEERNRGNFPPRFSGRQFPNYSSELNVNALELEDSALYLCASTLPGGGDGNTIYFGEGSWLTVV.

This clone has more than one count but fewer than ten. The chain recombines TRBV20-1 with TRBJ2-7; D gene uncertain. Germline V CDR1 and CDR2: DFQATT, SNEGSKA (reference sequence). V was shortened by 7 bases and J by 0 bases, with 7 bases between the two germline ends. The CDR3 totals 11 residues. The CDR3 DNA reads TGCAGTGGGGCAGCCTCCTACGAGCAGTACTTC. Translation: CSGAASYEQYF.

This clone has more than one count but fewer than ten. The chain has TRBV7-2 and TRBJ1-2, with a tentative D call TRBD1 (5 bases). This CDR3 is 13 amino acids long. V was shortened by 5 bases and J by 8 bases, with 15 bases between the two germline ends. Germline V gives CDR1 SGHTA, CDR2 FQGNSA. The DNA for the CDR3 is TGTGCCAGCAGCCCGGACCTTAAGGGGGGCTACACCTTC. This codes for CASSPDLKGGYTF.

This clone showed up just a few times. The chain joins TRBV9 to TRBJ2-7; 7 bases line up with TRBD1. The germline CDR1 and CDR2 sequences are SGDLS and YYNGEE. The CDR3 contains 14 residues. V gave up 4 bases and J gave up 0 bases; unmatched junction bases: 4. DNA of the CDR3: TGTGCCAGCAGCACCGGACAGGCCTCCTACGAGCAGTACTTC. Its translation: CASSTGQASYEQYF.

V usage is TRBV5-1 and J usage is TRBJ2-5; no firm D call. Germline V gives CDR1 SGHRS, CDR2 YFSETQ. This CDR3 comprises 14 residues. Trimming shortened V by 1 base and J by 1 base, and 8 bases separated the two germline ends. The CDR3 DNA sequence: TGCGCCAGCAGCTTGTATAGCAGCCAAGAGACCCAGTACTTC. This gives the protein CASSLYSSQETQYF. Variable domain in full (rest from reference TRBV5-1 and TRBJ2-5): KAGVTQTPRYLIKTRGQQVTLSCSPISGHRSVSWYQQTPGQGLQFLFEYFSETQRNKGNFPGRFSGRQFSNSRSEMNVSTLELGDSALYLCASSLYSSQETQYFGPGTRLLVL.

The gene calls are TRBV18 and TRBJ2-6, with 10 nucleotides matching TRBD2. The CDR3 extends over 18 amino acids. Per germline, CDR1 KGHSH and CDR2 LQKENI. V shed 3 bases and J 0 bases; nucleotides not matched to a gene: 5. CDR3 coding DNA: TGTGCCAGCTCACCCGGACTAGCGGTGATCTCTGGGGCCAACGTCCTGACTTTC. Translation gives CASSPGLAVISGANVLTF.

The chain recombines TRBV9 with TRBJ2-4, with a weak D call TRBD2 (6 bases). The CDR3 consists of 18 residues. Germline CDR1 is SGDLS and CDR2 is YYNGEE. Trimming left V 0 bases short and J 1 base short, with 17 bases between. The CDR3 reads CASSVGRGDSSAKNIQYF. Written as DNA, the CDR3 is TGTGCCAGCAGCGTAGGGAGGGGCGATTCCTCGGCCAAAAACATTCAGTACTTC.